This T cell receptor beta chain came from a study of human T cells and chemical hapten exposure. Study details: All through the approximately 22-week study, the scalp of each patient received diphenylcyclopropenone doses weekly.

This clonotype was counted a few times. Time point specified: patch test 1, 2 weeks after DPC sensitization. The treatment here: therapeutic diphenylcyclopropenone sensitization with weekly scalp DPC. TCRdb re-called the RACE reads through MiXCR, storing one row per CDR3 protein. Of 150,000 to 200,000 distinct CDR3 sequences listed, approximately 15% were seen once; the top ten hold less than 2%. CDR1 is SGHAT, CDR2 FQNNGV, per germline. The length of the CDR3 is 15 residues. The V end was cut by 1 base, the J end by 4 bases, with 10 bases between. Source: whole blood, taken in connection with sensitization to the hapten diphenylcyclopropenone (DPC). V gene TRBV11-2 combines with J gene TRBJ2-2, with D possibly being TRBD1 (5 bases). The receptor comes from a woman between 25 and 40 years old with alopecia areata. Some clones in this sample may be carry-over from other donors' samples. The CDR3 spells CASSLAGAVTGELFF. Written as DNA, the CDR3 is TGTGCCAGCAGCTTAGCTGGGGCGGTCACCGGGGAGCTGTTTTTT.